This note documents a single T cell receptor (beta chain) sequence. These data are taken from a study of CD8 T cells in Susac syndrome. Germline V gene sequence: CDR1 GTSNPN, CDR2 SVGIG (reference sequence). The V and J ends lost 0 bases and 8 bases respectively, with 17 bases between them. The CDR3 length is 15 residues. The RNA input was 0.5 to 1 ug, and it was reverse transcribed with random hexamers. TCRdb recomputed calls from the immunoSEQ multiplex PCR reads with MiXCR, one row per CDR3 protein. Altogether about 73,000 distinct CDR3 sequences are present, about 95% being singletons, with the ten largest covering under 0.5%.

This chain joins TRBV30 and TRBJ2-1; D gene unclear. This clonotype originated in a human donor with multiple sclerosis. The sample taken for sequencing was CD8+ T cells from PBMCs. The DNA of the CDR3 is TGTGCCTGGAGTGTCGATTGGCTGGACGGCGATGAGCAGTTCTTC. It encodes CAWSVDWLDGDEQFF.